This TCR beta chain was profiled in a study of cytomegalovirus exposure and HLA in healthy donors. Across the study: It was reported in a later analysis that the same platform had been used for the approximately 120 validation repertoires as for the roughly 650 first-cohort repertoires.

Study-level points and caveats: Despite most TCR sequences being rare, some public TCRs occurred in many donors.

A remark on this clone: Its antigen remains unidentified.

Unmatched junction bases numbered 8, after V lost 2 bases and J lost 4 bases. The CDR3 runs 16 residues. CDR1 is MNHNS and CDR2 is SASEGT in the germline V gene. Only in-frame clones appear in the TCRdb table, and some are missing; sequencing was by immunoSEQ multiplex PCR. The data hold about 82,000 clones, with 90% to 95% observed a single time. The clonotype originates from a man younger than 30 in good health and CMV-seronegative. Sequenced material: PBMCs. The V gene is TRBV6-1, the J gene TRBJ2-5; TRBD1 matches at 9 bases. The CDR3 region has the DNA TGTGCCAGCAGTGAAAGTATATACAGGGGGCTAGAGACCCAGTACTTC. Its translation: CASSESIYRGLETQYF.